This TCR beta chain was recorded in a study of cytomegalovirus exposure and HLA in healthy donors. Study overall: In a previous analysis, some 120 million unique TCR beta sequences were found from some 180 million T cells. Study-level points and caveats: For TCR beta chains, V- and J-gene trimming was later linked to a missense DCLRE1C variant. Most observed TCR sequences were rare, whereas some public TCRs were detected in many donors.

Comments on this clone: Antigen unknown.

Each donor was nominally healthy when sampled (though unrecorded immune exposures were likely). PCR was performed using 60 Vbeta and 13 Jbeta primers. Profiled with immunoSEQ multiplex PCR; TCRdb holds only in-frame clones, not every one. The data contain around 160,000 clones, less than 90% of them singletons. The CDR3 runs 11 residues. Germline V gene sequence: CDR1 LGHNT, CDR2 FRNRAP. V lost 7 bases, J lost 3 bases, and 6 bases lay in between. The sample taken for sequencing was PBMCs. The chain links TRBV12-5 to TRBJ2-5; the D is unclear. The clonotype comes from a man between 50 and 59 years old in good health and CMV-seropositive. CDR3 residues: CASALEETQYF. The DNA of the CDR3 is TGTGCTAGTGCTCTAGAAGAGACCCAGTACTTC.